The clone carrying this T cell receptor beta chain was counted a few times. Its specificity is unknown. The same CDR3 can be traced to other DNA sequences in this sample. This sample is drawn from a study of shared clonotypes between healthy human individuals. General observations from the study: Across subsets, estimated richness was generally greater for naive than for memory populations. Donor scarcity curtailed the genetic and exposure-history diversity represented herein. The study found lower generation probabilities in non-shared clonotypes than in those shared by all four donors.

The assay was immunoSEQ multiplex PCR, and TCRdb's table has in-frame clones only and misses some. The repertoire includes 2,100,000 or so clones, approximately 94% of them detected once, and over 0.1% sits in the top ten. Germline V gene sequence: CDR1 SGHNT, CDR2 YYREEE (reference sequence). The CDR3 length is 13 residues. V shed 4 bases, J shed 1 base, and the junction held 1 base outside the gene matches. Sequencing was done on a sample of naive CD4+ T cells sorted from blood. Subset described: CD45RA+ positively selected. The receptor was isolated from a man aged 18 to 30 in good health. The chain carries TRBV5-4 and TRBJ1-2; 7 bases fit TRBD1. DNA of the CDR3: TGTGCCAGCAGCGGGGACAGTAACTATGGCTACACCTTC. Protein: CASSGDSNYGYTF. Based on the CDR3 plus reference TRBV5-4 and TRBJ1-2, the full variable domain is ETGVTQSPTHLIKTRGQQVTLRCSSQSGHNTVSWYQQALGQGPQFIFQYYREEENGRGNFPPRFSGLQFPNYSSELNVNALELDDSALYLCASSGDSNYGYTFGSGTRLTVV.